These 17 T cell receptor beta chains were all obtained from the same sample, sequenced in a study of blood T cells in healthy people across ages. A J-beta primer mix and a sample-barcoded 5' primer were used in a second PCR of about 7 to 12 cycles. Using its own MiXCR run on the 5' RACE reads, TCRdb lists one record per CDR3 protein. The data contain around 710,000 distinct CDR3 sequences, about 40% of them singletons. The sequencing input was blood. These receptors all stem from a woman aged 55-69 years in good health.

This chain connects TRBV7-2 to TRBJ2-5; 8 nucleotides match TRBD2. The CDR3 has 16 amino acids. CDR1 is SGHTA, CDR2 FQGNSA, per germline. V lost 1 base to trimming and J lost 5 bases; unmatched junction nucleotides: 9. CDR3 sequence reads: CASSLECSGGVETQYF. The CDR3 coding sequence is TGTGCCAGCAGCTTAGAATGTTCGGGAGGGGTGGAGACCCAGTACTTC.

The rearrangement joins TRBV7-9 to TRBJ2-7; TRBD1 agrees at 7 bases. The germline gives CDR1 SEHNR, CDR2 FQNEAQ (reference sequence). V was pared by 5 bases and J by 2 bases, with 15 bases of the junction left unmatched. This CDR3 comprises 17 residues. The CDR3 is CASSPPVRQGPTYEQYF. CDR3 in DNA: TGTGCCAGCAGCCCACCCGTGAGACAGGGACCCACCTACGAGCAGTACTTC.

Comments on this clonotype: The junction and the germline gene differ at one end; a read error may be behind it. The chain recombines TRBV6-5 with TRBJ2-7; 7 nucleotides agree with TRBD2. Germline-derived CDR1 and CDR2 are MNHEY and SVGAGI. The CDR3 contains 11 residues. CDR3: CERGEGYEQYF. The CDR3 coding sequence is TGCGAAAGAGGGGAGGGCTACGAGCAGTACTTC.

The chain joins TRBV4-2 to TRBJ2-1, with D maybe TRBD1 (5 bases). CDR3 length: 15 amino acids. The germline gives CDR1 LGHNA, CDR2 YNFKEQ. Trimming took 3 bases from V and 4 from J, leaving 13 bases between them. The DNA of the CDR3 is TGTGCCAGCAGCCATACAGGCTACCCTTACAATGAGCAGTTCTTC. It codes for CASSHTGYPYNEQFF.

The rearrangement uses TRBV6-5 and TRBJ2-1; tentatively, D is TRBD2 (5 bases). Trimming shortened V by 0 bases and J by 9 bases, and 12 bases separated the two germline ends. The CDR3 has 14 amino acids. Germline V lookup: CDR1 MNHEY, CDR2 SVGAGI. The CDR3 loop reads CASSYSRGFGEQFF. CDR3 in DNA: TGTGCCAGCAGTTACTCGAGAGGGTTTGGTGAGCAGTTCTTC.

This chain links TRBV3-1 with TRBJ2-1; 8 nucleotides line up with TRBD1. The CDR3 has 15 amino acids. Germline loops: CDR1 LGHDT, CDR2 YNNKEL (reference sequence). Losses at the gene ends were 4 bases for V and 5 bases for J; bases not matched to a gene: 7. This CDR3 is CASSLGDRLDNEQFF. The CDR3 DNA is TGTGCCAGCAGCCTGGGGGACAGGCTTGACAATGAGCAGTTCTTC.

The chain joins TRBV6-2 or TRBV6-3 to TRBJ2-7; D remains unclear. V shed 0 bases and J shed 0 bases, with 12 bases lying between them. The CDR3 length is 16 residues. Germline lookup yields CDR1 MNHEY and CDR2 SVGEGT. CDR3 sequence reads: CASSYSTSDVSYEQYF. The CDR3 bases are TGTGCCAGCAGTTACTCGACGAGCGACGTCTCCTACGAGCAGTACTTC.

This chain joins TRBV3-1 and TRBJ1-5; D gene ambiguous. The CDR3 spans 13 residues. V was clipped by 4 bases and J by 7 bases, with 11 bases between them. CDR1 is LGHDT and CDR2 is YNNKEL in the germline V gene (reference sequence). The CDR3 loop is CASSREGQQPQHF. The CDR3 DNA is TGTGCCAGCAGCCGGGAGGGTCAACAGCCCCAGCATTTT.

This clonotype was counted only a few times. The chain uses TRBV24-1 and TRBJ2-1; possibly TRBD1 or TRBD2 for D (5 bases each). This CDR3 contains 16 residues. Germline values: CDR1 KGHDR, CDR2 SFDVKD. V lost 2 bases and J 8 bases, leaving 18 bases between the germline ends. This chain's CDR3 is CATSDSEGHHRHEQFF. CDR3 DNA sequence: TGTGCCACCAGTGATTCTGAGGGGCACCACAGGCATGAGCAGTTCTTC.

CDR3 loop: CASSYGYPQGKETYEQYF. The CDR3 nucleotides are TGTGCCAGCAGCTACGGTTATCCCCAGGGGAAAGAAACCTACGAGCAGTACTTC. The chain carries TRBV6-2 or TRBV6-3 and TRBJ2-7; D perhaps matches TRBD1 (6 bases). V gave up 6 bases and J gave up 2 bases, with 26 bases separating them. The CDR3 runs 18 residues. The germline V gene encodes CDR1 MNHEY and CDR2 SVGEGT.

The chain combines TRBV2 with TRBJ2-1, with 14 nucleotides matching TRBD2. The CDR3 contains 15 residues. Germline V gene data show CDR1 as SNHLY and CDR2 as FYNNEI. V dropped 6 bases and J dropped 7; count of bases not matched to a gene: 5. The CDR3 DNA reads TGTGCCAGCAGCGATGGGACTAGCGGGGGAAATGAGCAGTTCTTC. Translating it yields CASSDGTSGGNEQFF.

The CDR3 nucleotides are TGTGCCAGCAGTGACCCCGGGTGGAATGAGCAGTTCTTC. Translated: CASSDPGWNEQFF. V and J are TRBV6-6 and TRBJ2-1; D gene ambiguous. The CDR3 consists of 13 residues. The germline CDR1 and CDR2 sequences are MNHNY and SVGAGI (reference sequence). V gave up 5 bases and J gave up 7 bases, with 12 bases separating them.

About this clonotype itself: At one boundary the junction diverges from the germline segment, which might be a read error. This chain joins TRBV3-1 and TRBJ2-6; D unclear. Germline V gene data show CDR1 as LGHDT and CDR2 as YNNKEL (reference sequence). The CDR3 has 16 amino acids. CDR3 amino acids: CAGSQGPVAGANVLTF. The CDR3 DNA is TGTGCCGGCAGCCAAGGTCCTGTGGCCGGGGCCAACGTCCTGACTTTC.

The chain carries TRBV7-2 and TRBJ2-3; the D gene is possibly TRBD1 (6 bases). The CDR3 runs to 15 residues. Deletions cut 3 bases from V and 2 bases from J, with 12 bases between. Looked up from germline, CDR1 is SGHTA and CDR2 is FQGNSA. The CDR3 nucleotides are TGTGCCAGCAGCTTCCGGGACACCTACACAGATACGCAGTATTTT. It is translated as CASSFRDTYTDTQYF.

V usage is TRBV21-1 and J usage is TRBJ2-3. TRBV21-1 is deemed a pseudogene. The CDR3 has 13 amino acids. CDR3 nucleotides: TGTGCCAACATCGATCGGGCTGAAGATACGCAGTATTTT. Translated: CANIDRAEDTQYF.

Comment on this clonotype: A much larger clone differs from this one at a single base, so this may be a read error. The chain couples TRBV29-1 to TRBJ2-1, with 12 nucleotides matching TRBD2. CDR1 and CDR2 (germline): SQVTM, ANQGSEA. The CDR3 is 14 residues long. J gave up 13 bases and V 4 bases, and 11 bases lay outside the gene matches. The CDR3 nucleotides are TGCAGCGTTGCTAGCGGGGGGGCCTTGGGGACCCAGTTCTTC. Translation: CSVASGGALGTQFF.

This clonotype has more than one count but fewer than ten. V gene TRBV7-9 combines with J gene TRBJ1-1; TRBD1 matches at 9 bases. The V segment lost 5 bases and the J segment 3 bases; nucleotides outside the gene matches: 10. From germline, CDR1 is SEHNR and CDR2 FQNEAQ (reference sequence). The CDR3 is made up of 16 amino acids. DNA of the CDR3: TGTGCCAGCAGCGGCGGGACAGGGTTTTTGGACACTGAAGCTTTCTTT. Translated, it gives CASSGGTGFLDTEAFF.